This T cell receptor beta chain came from a study of T cells in Graves' hyperthyroidism and ophthalmopathy. The germline V gene encodes CDR1 SGHRS and CDR2 YFSETQ. CDR3 size: 15 residues. The V gene lost 2 bases and the J gene lost 3 bases, with 12 bases spanning the gap. TCR beta CDR3 regions were amplified from RNA. TCR CDR3 underwent first-round RT-PCR with the HTBI primer set. TCRdb analysed the multiplex PCR reads with MiXCR anew, one entry per CDR3 protein. The sample records about 480,000 distinct CDR3 sequences, around 22% being singletons. This chain uses TRBV5-1 with TRBJ2-4; D is possibly TRBD2 (6 bases). This sequence originates from a woman aged 25 to 39 with Graves' ophthalmopathy. Sequencing was performed on blood. CDR3 bases: TGCGCCAGCAGCTTCGGGGGTTCGAACAAAAACATTCAGTACTTC. It is translated as CASSFGGSNKNIQYF. The full variable domain, completed using reference TRBV5-1 and TRBJ2-4, is KAGVTQTPRYLIKTRGQQVTLSCSPISGHRSVSWYQQTPGQGLQFLFEYFSETQRNKGNFPGRFSGRQFSNSRSEMNVSTLELGDSALYLCASSFGGSNKNIQYFGAGTRLSVL.